These T cell receptor beta chains were read from a single sample in a study of blood T cell repertoires in COVID-19. Generated by immunoSEQ multiplex PCR, the TCRdb table keeps only in-frame clones and is missing some. The sample includes some 250,000 clones, approximately 82% of them seen just once. Sequenced: peripheral blood. These receptors originate from a man aged 30-40 years who had recovered from COVID-19. CDR3s leave out the opening cysteine and the closing phenylalanine or tryptophan. Fields, in order: J gene, V gene, CDR3 protein.

J gene: TRBJ1-2; V gene: TRBV3-1/TRBV3-2; CDR3 protein: ASSQYPGSYGYT
J gene: TRBJ1-2; V gene: TRBV27; CDR3 protein: ASSFGANYGYT
J gene: TRBJ2-2; V gene: TRBV11-3; CDR3 protein: ASSLAQTTNTGELF
J gene: TRBJ2-2; V gene: TRBV10-3; CDR3 protein: AIRETGANTGELF
J gene: TRBJ2-1; V gene: TRBV11-2; CDR3 protein: ASSLQGGNEQF
J gene: TRBJ1-2; V gene: TRBV6-5; CDR3 protein: ASSRDRGGYGYT
J gene: TRBJ1-1; V gene: TRBV12-3/TRBV12-4; CDR3 protein: ASSRTGNTEAF
J gene: TRBJ2-3; V gene: TRBV7-2; CDR3 protein: ASSQNRENTQY
J gene: TRBJ1-2; V gene: TRBV12-3/TRBV12-4; CDR3 protein: ASSYQGEGGYT
J gene: TRBJ2-2; V gene: TRBV10-3; CDR3 protein: ATRTSGGGSRELF
J gene: TRBJ1-6; V gene: TRBV5-1; CDR3 protein: ASSLSYSDSPLH
J gene: TRBJ2-5; V gene: TRBV27; CDR3 protein: ASSPGGQQETQY
J gene: TRBJ2-1; V gene: TRBV4-2; CDR3 protein: ASSQDHRTSGEQF
J gene: TRBJ2-2; V gene: TRBV2; CDR3 protein: ASRWDRTNTGELF
J gene: TRBJ1-1; V gene: TRBV4-1; CDR3 protein: ASGPLGLNTEAF
J gene: TRBJ2-1; V gene: TRBV10-3; CDR3 protein: AISDGQRGGPGEQF
J gene: TRBJ1-2; V gene: TRBV7-9; CDR3 protein: ASSPWDRDNYGYT
J gene: TRBJ1-2; V gene: TRBV27; CDR3 protein: ASGLGQGTGYT
J gene: TRBJ2-4; V gene: TRBV5-1; CDR3 protein: ASSFAPENIQY
J gene: TRBJ1-3; V gene: TRBV11-2; CDR3 protein: ASSSRQGGGNTIY
J gene: TRBJ1-2; V gene: TRBV4-1; CDR3 protein: ASSQDQLGGYT
J gene: TRBJ1-3; V gene: TRBV7-7; CDR3 protein: ASSRSGPGANTIY
J gene: TRBJ2-2; V gene: TRBV12-3/TRBV12-4; CDR3 protein: ASRPTSSGELF
J gene: TRBJ1-2; V gene: TRBV6-5; CDR3 protein: ASTLGQGGSGYT
J gene: TRBJ2-6; V gene: TRBV28; CDR3 protein: ASSGGGSGANVLT
J gene: TRBJ1-2; V gene: TRBV3-1/TRBV3-2; CDR3 protein: ASSQDRIYGYT
J gene: TRBJ1-2; V gene: TRBV28; CDR3 protein: ASSLSGNGYT
J gene: TRBJ1-6; V gene: TRBV28; CDR3 protein: ASSPGYNSPLH
J gene: TRBJ1-2; V gene: TRBV6-5; CDR3 protein: ASNTGWGLYT
J gene: TRBJ2-2; V gene: TRBV27; CDR3 protein: ASSTPGGTGELF
J gene: TRBJ2-1; V gene: TRBV6-4; CDR3 protein: ASSDGQGGHNEQF
J gene: TRBJ1-2; V gene: TRBV28; CDR3 protein: ASSLSGTGDAGYT
J gene: TRBJ1-1; V gene: TRBV2; CDR3 protein: ANPGTGMNTEAF
J gene: TRBJ2-1; V gene: TRBV28; CDR3 protein: ASSLSAAGGYNEQF
J gene: TRBJ1-5; V gene: TRBV4-1; CDR3 protein: ASGDRGRNQPQH
J gene: TRBJ1-1; V gene: TRBV5-1; CDR3 protein: ASSSGQMNTEAF
J gene: TRBJ2-2; V gene: TRBV5-1; CDR3 protein: ASSLRLQAGGSGELF
J gene: TRBJ1-2; V gene: TRBV7-9; CDR3 protein: ATPPRAGPSGGYT
J gene: TRBJ1-3; V gene: TRBV15; CDR3 protein: ATSRERTGSGNTIY
J gene: TRBJ2-3; V gene: TRBV4-1; CDR3 protein: ASSQDPGTSLY
J gene: TRBJ2-5; V gene: TRBV12-5; CDR3 protein: ASGLAQETQY
J gene: TRBJ2-1; V gene: TRBV5-1; CDR3 protein: ASRSGGQIYEQF
J gene: TRBJ2-3; V gene: TRBV11-2; CDR3 protein: ASSLSRGADTQY
J gene: TRBJ1-6; V gene: TRBV11-2; CDR3 protein: ASSAGQFGDSPLH
J gene: TRBJ1-1; V gene: TRBV5-1; CDR3 protein: ASSREFGSVTEAF
J gene: TRBJ1-5; V gene: TRBV11-2; CDR3 protein: ASSFLNQPQH
J gene: TRBJ1-1; V gene: TRBV5-1; CDR3 protein: ASSLGQMNTEAF
J gene: TRBJ1-2; V gene: TRBV2; CDR3 protein: ASRTMGGFYGYT
J gene: TRBJ1-4; V gene: TRBV5-1; CDR3 protein: ASSLVRDLGEKLF
J gene: TRBJ2-5; V gene: TRBV9; CDR3 protein: ASSVDRVGETQY
J gene: TRBJ1-2; V gene: TRBV5-1; CDR3 protein: ASTVQGADYGYT
J gene: TRBJ2-1; V gene: TRBV6-1; CDR3 protein: ASSELAGMGNEQF
J gene: TRBJ1-1; V gene: TRBV28; CDR3 protein: ASSLAQPTEAF
J gene: TRBJ1-2; V gene: TRBV12-3/TRBV12-4; CDR3 protein: ASSLPQYGYT
J gene: TRBJ1-4; V gene: TRBV6-2/TRBV6-3; CDR3 protein: ASSPADEKLF